What follows are 2 T cell receptor beta chains derived from one specimen sequenced in a study of a mutant IDH1 vaccine in newly diagnosed glioma. The antigens for these receptors are not known. Sequencing was performed with immunoSEQ multiplex PCR; in TCRdb, only in-frame clones are kept and a portion is missing. This table holds tens of thousands of clones, about four fifths found once. Time point meaning: week 23, last vaccination. Every single dose of the vaccine, 300 ug of mutant IDH1 20-mer peptide, came with topical imiquimod. Sequences were derived from PBMCs, sampled from a glioma patient whose treatment included an IDH1 peptide vaccine. The receptors were sampled from a man aged 35 to 55 with glioma.

The chain joins TRBV25-1 to TRBJ1-6; unclear D gene. CDR1 and CDR2 from the germline V gene are MGHDK and SYGVNS. With 5 bases removed from V and 7 bases from J, the gap between germline ends came to 15 bases. This CDR3 comprises 15 residues. The CDR3 loop reads CASSSASIQNSPLHF. Written as DNA, the CDR3 is TGTGCCAGCAGTTCAGCCTCTATACAGAATTCACCCCTCCACTTT.

The chain links TRBV2 to TRBJ1-4; D might be TRBD1 (5 bases). Per germline, CDR1 SNHLY and CDR2 FYNNEI. The CDR3 contains 13 residues. V lost 8 bases and J 7 bases, leaving 14 bases between the germline ends. The CDR3 loop is CASGVGPGEKLFF. Written as DNA, the CDR3 is TGTGCCAGCGGGGTGGGGCCCGGTGAAAAACTGTTTTTT.